This TCR beta chain was profiled in a study of blood T cell repertoires in COVID-19. Study in general: Acute and convalescent COVID-19 samples came from the United States, Italy and Spain. The analysed material was cDNA or gDNA that came from T cells, B-cell-depleted T cells, or PBMCs.

Germline loops: CDR1 SGHDN, CDR2 FVKESK. CDR3 length: 13 residues. Trimming stripped 5 bases from V and 0 bases from J, with 7 bases between. Sequenced by immunoSEQ multiplex PCR; TCRdb stores in-frame clones only, minus some. Of roughly 200,000 clones listed, 89% were seen once; the top ten hold under 3%. Those enrolled, adults aged 18 to 89 years, came from about two dozen US areas. Participant reports of clinical history set cohort assignment. The rearrangement uses TRBV14 and TRBJ1-1; no definite D call. The material sequenced was PBMCs or T cells enriched from blood (not recorded which). The clonotype comes from a middle-aged woman with acute COVID-19. The CDR3 spells CASSSTLNTEAFF. The CDR3 bases are TGTGCCAGCAGCTCAACATTGAACACTGAAGCTTTCTTT.